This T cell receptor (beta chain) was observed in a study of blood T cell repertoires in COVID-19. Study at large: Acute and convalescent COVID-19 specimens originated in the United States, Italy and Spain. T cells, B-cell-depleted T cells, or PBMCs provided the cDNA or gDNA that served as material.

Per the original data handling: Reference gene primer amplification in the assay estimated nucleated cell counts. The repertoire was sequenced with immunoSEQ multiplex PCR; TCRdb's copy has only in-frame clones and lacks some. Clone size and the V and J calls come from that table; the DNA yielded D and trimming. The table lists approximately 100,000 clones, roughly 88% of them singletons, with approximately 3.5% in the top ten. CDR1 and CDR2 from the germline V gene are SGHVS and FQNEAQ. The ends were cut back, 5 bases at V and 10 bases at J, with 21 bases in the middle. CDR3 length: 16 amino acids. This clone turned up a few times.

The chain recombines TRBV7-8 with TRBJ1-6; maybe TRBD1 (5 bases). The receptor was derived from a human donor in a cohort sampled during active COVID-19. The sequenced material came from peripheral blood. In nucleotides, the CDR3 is TGTGCCAGCAGCCCTGATCTCCAGGGCCGCAACTCACCCCTCCACTTT. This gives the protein CASSPDLQGRNSPLHF.